The following is a TCR beta chain sequence with its context. Germline trimming cut 5 bases from V and 1 base from J; bases unmatched to any gene: 7. The CDR3 length is 15 residues. Germline loops: CDR1 MDHEN, CDR2 SYDVKM. Each CDR3 protein is one row after TCRdb ran MiXCR on the RT-PCR reads. Of 650,000 to 800,000 distinct CDR3 sequences listed, more than 13% are singletons. This chain connects TRBV28 to TRBJ2-7, with 8 bases aligning to TRBD1. What was sequenced was memory CD4+ T cells from blood. This clonotype was sampled from a female donor in good health, serving as a healthy control. Here the CDR3 reads CASSSRGLGSYEQYF. The CDR3 DNA reads TGTGCCAGCAGTAGCAGGGGGCTCGGGTCCTACGAGCAGTACTTC.